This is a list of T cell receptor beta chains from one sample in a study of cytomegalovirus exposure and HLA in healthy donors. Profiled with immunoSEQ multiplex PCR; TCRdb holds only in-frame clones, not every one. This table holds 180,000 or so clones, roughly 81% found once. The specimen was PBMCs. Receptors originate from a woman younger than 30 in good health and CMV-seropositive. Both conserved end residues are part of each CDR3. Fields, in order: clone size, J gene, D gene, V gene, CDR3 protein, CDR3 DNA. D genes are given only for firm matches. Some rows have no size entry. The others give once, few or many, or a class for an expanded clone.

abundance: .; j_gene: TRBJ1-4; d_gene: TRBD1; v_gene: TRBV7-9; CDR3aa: CSSSPGQSTNEKLFF; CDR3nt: TGTTCCAGCAGCCCGGGACAGTCAACTAATGAAAAACTGTTTTTT
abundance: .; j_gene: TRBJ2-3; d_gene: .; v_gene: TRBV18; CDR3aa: CASSPPGPPDTQYF; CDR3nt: TGTGCCAGCTCACCACCGGGGCCCCCAGATACGCAGTATTTT
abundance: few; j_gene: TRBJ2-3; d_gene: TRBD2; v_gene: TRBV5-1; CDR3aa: CASSLALLGLAASDTQYF; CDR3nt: TGCGCCAGCAGCTTGGCTCTCCTCGGACTAGCGGCTTCAGATACGCAGTATTTT
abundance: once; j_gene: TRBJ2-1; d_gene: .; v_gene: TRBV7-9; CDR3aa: CASSLLGHTYNEQFF; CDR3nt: TGTGCCAGCAGCTTACTTGGACACACCTACAATGAGCAGTTCTTC
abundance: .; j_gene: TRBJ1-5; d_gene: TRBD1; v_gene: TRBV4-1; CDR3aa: CASSQDSPAGTGYLSNQPQHF; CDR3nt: TGCGCCAGCAGCCAAGATTCTCCGGCGGGGACAGGATATCTTAGCAATCAGCCCCAGCATTTT
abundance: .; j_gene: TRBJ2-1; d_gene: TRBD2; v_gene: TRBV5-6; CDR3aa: CASSLGSGLYNEQFF; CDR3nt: TGTGCCAGCAGCTTAGGTAGCGGGCTGTACAATGAGCAGTTCTTC
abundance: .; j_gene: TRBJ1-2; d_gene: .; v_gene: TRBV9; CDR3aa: CASSVATGGVRDGYTF; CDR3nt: TGTGCCAGCAGCGTAGCTACGGGGGGGGTGCGAGATGGCTACACCTTC
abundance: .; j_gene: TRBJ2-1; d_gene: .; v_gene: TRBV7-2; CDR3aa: CASSLVWRGGNEQFF; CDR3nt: TGTGCCAGCAGCTTAGTATGGCGGGGAGGCAATGAGCAGTTCTTC
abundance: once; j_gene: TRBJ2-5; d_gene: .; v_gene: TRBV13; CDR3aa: CASRTKGGRETQYF; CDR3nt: TGTGCCAGCAGGACGAAGGGGGGGCGTGAGACCCAGTACTTC
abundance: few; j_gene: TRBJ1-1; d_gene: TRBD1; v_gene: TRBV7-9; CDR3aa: CASSFNQGTVREAFF; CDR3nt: TGTGCCAGCAGCTTTAACCAGGGGACAGTCAGGGAAGCTTTCTTT
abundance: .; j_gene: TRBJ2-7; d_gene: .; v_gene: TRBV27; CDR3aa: CASSSDPGFYEQYF; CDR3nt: TGTGCCAGCAGTTCCGACCCGGGATTCTACGAGCAGTACTTC
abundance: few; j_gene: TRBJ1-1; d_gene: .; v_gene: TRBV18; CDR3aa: CASSRESGNTEAFF; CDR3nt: TGTGCCAGCTCACGGGAGAGTGGGAACACTGAAGCTTTCTTT
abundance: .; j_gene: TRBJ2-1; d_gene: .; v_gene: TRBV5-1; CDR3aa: CASSLGGGYNEQFF; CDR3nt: TGCGCCAGCAGCTTGGGAGGGGGCTACAATGAGCAGTTCTTC
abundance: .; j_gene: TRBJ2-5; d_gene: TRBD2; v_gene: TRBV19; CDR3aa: CAIPPSGESLKETQYF; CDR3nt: TGTGCCATCCCGCCTAGCGGGGAAAGCTTAAAAGAGACCCAGTACTTC
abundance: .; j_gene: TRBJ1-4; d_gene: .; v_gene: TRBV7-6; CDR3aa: CASSSRTATNEKLFF; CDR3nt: TGTGCCAGCAGCTCCCGGACAGCAACTAATGAAAAACTGTTTTTT